This TCR beta chain comes out of a study of blood T cells in healthy people across ages. In its sample, this clonotype was seen once. The CDR3 consists of 14 residues. Germline assignment: CDR1 SEHNR and CDR2 FQNEAQ (reference sequence). J was trimmed by 4 bases and V by 6 bases; bases with no gene match: 7. Using a J-beta primer mix together with a sample-barcoded 5' primer, a second PCR was run for about 7 to 12 cycles. TCRdb ran MiXCR on the 5' RACE reads and lists one entry per CDR3 protein. This table has some 1,000,000 distinct CDR3 sequences, approximately 26% appearing once. Another study also made use of these data, one on T cells of mothers and their children. That source notes: Over 8 million TCR beta CDR3 reads were obtained from each mother, and some 3.1 million from each child. Related pairs of mothers and children showed slightly higher, non-significant overlap versus unrelated pairs.

J is TRBJ1-1 and V is TRBV7-9; 8 bases match TRBD1. Material for sequencing was blood. The sequence was obtained from a girl aged 2-15 years in good health. The CDR3 loop reads CASSYRGEATEAFF. CDR3 nucleotides: TGTGCCAGCAGTTACAGGGGGGAAGCCACTGAAGCTTTCTTT.